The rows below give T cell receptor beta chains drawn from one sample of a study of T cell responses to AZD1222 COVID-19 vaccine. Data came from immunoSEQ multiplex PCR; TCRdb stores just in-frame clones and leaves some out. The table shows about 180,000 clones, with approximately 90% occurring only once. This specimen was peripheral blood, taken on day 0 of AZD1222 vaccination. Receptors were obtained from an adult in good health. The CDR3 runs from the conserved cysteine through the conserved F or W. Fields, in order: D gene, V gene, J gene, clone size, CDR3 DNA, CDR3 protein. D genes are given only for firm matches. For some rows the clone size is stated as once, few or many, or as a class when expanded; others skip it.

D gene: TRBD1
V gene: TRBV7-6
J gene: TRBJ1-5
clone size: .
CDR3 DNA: TGTGCCAGCAGCTTAGGAGGGCAGGGGGGGGTGAACAATCAGCCCCAGCATTTT
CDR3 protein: CASSLGGQGGVNNQPQHF

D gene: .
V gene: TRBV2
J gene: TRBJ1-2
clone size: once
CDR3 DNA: TGTGCCAGCAGTGAAAGGGTTAACTATGGCTACACCTTC
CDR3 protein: CASSERVNYGYTF

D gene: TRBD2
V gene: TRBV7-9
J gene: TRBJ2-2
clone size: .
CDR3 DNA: TGTGCCAGCAGATCTGATACTAGCGGGGGCCCGTTCACCGGGGAGCTGTTTTTT
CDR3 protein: CASRSDTSGGPFTGELFF

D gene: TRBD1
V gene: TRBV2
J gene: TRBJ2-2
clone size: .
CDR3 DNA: TGTGCCAGCAGCCCGACAGGGGGCTACACCGGGGAGCTGTTTTTT
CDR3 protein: CASSPTGGYTGELFF

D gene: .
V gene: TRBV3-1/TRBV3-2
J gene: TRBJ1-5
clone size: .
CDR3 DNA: TGTGCCAGCAGCCGAGGGGGAGGGGTCGGTCAGCCCCAGCATTTT
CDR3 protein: CASSRGGGVGQPQHF

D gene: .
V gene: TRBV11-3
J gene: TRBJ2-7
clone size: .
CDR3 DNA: TGTGCCAGCAGCTTAGAAAGGGGACCGAACTACGAGCAGTACTTC
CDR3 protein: CASSLERGPNYEQYF

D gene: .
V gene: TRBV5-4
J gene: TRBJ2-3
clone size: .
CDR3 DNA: TGTGCCAGCAGCAAGACAGGATCTGATACGCAGTATTTT
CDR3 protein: CASSKTGSDTQYF

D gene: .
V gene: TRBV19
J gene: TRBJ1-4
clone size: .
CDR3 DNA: TGTGCCAGTAGTATTGGACAGCGTTTCCCAAATGAAAAACTGTTTTTT
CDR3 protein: CASSIGQRFPNEKLFF

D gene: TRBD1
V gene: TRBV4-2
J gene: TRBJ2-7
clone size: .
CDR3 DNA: TGTGCCAGCAGCACGGGACAGGGGGCCTACGAGCAGTACTTC
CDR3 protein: CASSTGQGAYEQYF

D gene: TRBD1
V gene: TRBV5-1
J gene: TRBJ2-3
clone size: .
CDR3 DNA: TGCGCCAGCAGCTCGGCAACAGGGGCAGATACGCAGTATTTT
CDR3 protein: CASSSATGADTQYF

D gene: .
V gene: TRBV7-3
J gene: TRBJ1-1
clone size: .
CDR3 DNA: TGTGCCAGCAGCAAAGAACCGACCCGGGACACTGAAGCTTTCTTT
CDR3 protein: CASSKEPTRDTEAFF

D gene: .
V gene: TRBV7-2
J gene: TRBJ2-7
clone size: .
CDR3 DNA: TGTGCCAGCAGCTTAGGTGGGCTGGTGGGCGACGAGCAGTACTTC
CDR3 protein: CASSLGGLVGDEQYF

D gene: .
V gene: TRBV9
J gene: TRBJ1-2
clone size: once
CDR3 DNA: TGTGCCAGCAGCGTAGACGGAGATAACTATGGCTACACCTTC
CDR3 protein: CASSVDGDNYGYTF

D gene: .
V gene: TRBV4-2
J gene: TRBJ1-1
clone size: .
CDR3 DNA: TGTGCCAGCAGCCAAGGGGGGCGGACTGAAGCTTTCTTT
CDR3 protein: CASSQGGRTEAFF

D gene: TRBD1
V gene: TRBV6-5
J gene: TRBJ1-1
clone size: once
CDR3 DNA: TGTGCCAGTGTTCCGCGACAGGGGAACACTGAAGCTTTCTTT
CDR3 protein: CASVPRQGNTEAFF

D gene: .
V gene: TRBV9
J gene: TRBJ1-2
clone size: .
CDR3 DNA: TGTGCCAGCAGCTCCCGACAGAGGGATAACTATGGCTACACCTTC
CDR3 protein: CASSSRQRDNYGYTF

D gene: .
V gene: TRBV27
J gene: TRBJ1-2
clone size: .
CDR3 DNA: TGTGCCAGCAGTTCCGGGGCCCGGACCTATGGCTACACCTTC
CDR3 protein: CASSSGARTYGYTF

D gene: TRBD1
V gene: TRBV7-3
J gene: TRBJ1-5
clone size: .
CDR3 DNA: TGTGCCAGCAGCCCCACAGGGGGCAACCCTAGCAATCAGCCCCAGCATTTT
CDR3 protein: CASSPTGGNPSNQPQHF

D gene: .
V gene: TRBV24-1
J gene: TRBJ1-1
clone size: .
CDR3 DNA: TGTGCCACCAGTGTATCCCCACAACCGAACACTGAAGCTTTCTTT
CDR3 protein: CATSVSPQPNTEAFF

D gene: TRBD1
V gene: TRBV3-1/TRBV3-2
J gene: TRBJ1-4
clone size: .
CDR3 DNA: TGTGCCAGCAGCCCTACCAGGACAGGAAAACTGTTTTTT
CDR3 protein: CASSPTRTGKLFF

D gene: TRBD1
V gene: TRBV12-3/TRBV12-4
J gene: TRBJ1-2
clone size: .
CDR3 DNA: TGTGCCAGCAGTCCGACAGGGCACTATGGCTACACCTTC
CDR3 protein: CASSPTGHYGYTF

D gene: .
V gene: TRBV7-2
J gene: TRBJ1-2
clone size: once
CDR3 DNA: TGTGCCAGCAGCCTGTATAGGGGAGATGGCTACACCTTC
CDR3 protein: CASSLYRGDGYTF

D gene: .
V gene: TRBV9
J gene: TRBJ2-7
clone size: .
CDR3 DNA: TGTGCCAGCAGCGTAGGGCCAGGCACCTCCTACGAGCAGTACTTC
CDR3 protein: CASSVGPGTSYEQYF

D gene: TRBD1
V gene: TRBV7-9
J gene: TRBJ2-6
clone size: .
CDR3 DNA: TGTGCCAGCAGCTTGCAGGGGGCTGGGGCCAACGTCCTGACTTTC
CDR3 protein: CASSLQGAGANVLTF

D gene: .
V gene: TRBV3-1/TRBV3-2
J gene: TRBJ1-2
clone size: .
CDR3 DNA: TGTGCCAGCAGCCCAGGCCGAGTTTCGGGGAACTATGGCTACACCTTC
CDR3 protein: CASSPGRVSGNYGYTF

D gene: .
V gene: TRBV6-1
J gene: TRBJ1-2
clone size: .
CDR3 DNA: TGTGCCAGCAGTGAAGAGGAGCGGGCGGACCTCGGGGAGGGCTACACCTTC
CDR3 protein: CASSEEERADLGEGYTF

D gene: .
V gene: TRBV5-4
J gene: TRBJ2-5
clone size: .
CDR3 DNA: TGTGCCAGCAGCTTGGGTAGCAGGACTGGGGGGGAGACCCAGTACTTC
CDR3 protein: CASSLGSRTGGETQYF

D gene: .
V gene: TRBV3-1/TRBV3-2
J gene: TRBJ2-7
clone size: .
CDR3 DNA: TGTGCCAGCAGCCGACAGGTAAGCTCCTACGAGCAGTACTTC
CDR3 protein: CASSRQVSSYEQYF

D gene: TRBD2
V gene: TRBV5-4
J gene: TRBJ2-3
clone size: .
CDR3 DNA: TGTGCCAGCAGTAGGGTAGCGGGGGGGACAGATACGCAGTATTTT
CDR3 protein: CASSRVAGGTDTQYF

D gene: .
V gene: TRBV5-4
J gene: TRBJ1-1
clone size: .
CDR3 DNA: TGTGCCAGCAGCTTGGGCCGGGTTATGAACACTGAAGCTTTCTTT
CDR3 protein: CASSLGRVMNTEAFF

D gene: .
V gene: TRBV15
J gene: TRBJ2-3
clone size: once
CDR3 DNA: TGTGCCACCAGCAGAGTCCTCATCCTGGCCCGCACAGATACGCAGTATTTT
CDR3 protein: CATSRVLILARTDTQYF

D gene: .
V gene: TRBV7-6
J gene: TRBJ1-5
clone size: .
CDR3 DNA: TGTGCCAGCAGCTTAGCGCGGGGTGTCGGGCAGCCCCAGCATTTT
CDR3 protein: CASSLARGVGQPQHF

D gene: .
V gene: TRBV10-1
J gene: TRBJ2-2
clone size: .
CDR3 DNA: TGCGCCAGCAGCCCCGTAGAGGGCGCGGGGGAGCTGTTTTTT
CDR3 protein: CASSPVEGAGELFF

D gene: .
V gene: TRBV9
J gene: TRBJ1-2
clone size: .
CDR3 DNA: TGTGCCAGCAGCGTAGACGTCGGGGTCCCCTCTGAGGGCTACACCTTC
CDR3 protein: CASSVDVGVPSEGYTF

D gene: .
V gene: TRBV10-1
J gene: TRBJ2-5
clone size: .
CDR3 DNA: TGCGCCAGCAGTGAAGGGACCGGGCAAATGGAGACCCAGTACTTC
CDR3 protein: CASSEGTGQMETQYF

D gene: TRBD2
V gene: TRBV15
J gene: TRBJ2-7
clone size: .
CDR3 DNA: TGTGCCACCAGCAGAGAGCCTAGCGGGGCTGCCTACGAGCAGTACTTC
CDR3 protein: CATSREPSGAAYEQYF

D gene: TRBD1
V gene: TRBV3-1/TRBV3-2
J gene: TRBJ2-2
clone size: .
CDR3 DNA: TGTGCCAGCAGCCAAGTGGGGACAGGGCGAACCGGGGAGCTGTTTTTT
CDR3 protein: CASSQVGTGRTGELFF

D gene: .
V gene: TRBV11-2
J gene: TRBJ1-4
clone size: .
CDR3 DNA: TGTGCCAGCAGCCTCTCGGGCGCGGCCACTAATGAAAAACTGTTTTTT
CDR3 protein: CASSLSGAATNEKLFF

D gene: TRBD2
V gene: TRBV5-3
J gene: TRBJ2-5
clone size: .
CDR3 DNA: TGTGCCAGAAGCTTCCTCCATGGCGGGGGGGCCCACCAAGAGACCCAGTACTTC
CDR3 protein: CARSFLHGGGAHQETQYF

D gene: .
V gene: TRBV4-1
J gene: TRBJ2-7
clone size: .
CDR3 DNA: TGCGCCAGCAGCCAAGATCCCGTTCCCTGGGACATCAAGACCTACGAGCAGTACTTC
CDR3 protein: CASSQDPVPWDIKTYEQYF

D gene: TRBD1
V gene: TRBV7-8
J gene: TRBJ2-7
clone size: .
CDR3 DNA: TGTGCCAGCAGACAAGGACAGGGCAGCTCCTACGAGCAGTACTTC
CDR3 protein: CASRQGQGSSYEQYF

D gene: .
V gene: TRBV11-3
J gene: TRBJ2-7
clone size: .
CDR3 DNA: TGTGCCAGCAGCTTAGTGTCCTACGAGCAGTACTTC
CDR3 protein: CASSLVSYEQYF

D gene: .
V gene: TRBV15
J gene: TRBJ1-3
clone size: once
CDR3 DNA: TGTGCCACCAGCGGCCCGGATCCGCGCAACTCTGGAAACACCATATATTTT
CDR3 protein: CATSGPDPRNSGNTIYF

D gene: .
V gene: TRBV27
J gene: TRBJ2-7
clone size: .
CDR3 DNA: TGTGCCAGCAGCCTGTCCAGGTTCTACGAGCAGTACTTC
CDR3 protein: CASSLSRFYEQYF

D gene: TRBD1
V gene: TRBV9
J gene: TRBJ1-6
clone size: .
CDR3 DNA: TGTGCCAGCAGCGCACGACCCGACAGGGTAGATTCACCCCTCCACTTT
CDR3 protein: CASSARPDRVDSPLHF

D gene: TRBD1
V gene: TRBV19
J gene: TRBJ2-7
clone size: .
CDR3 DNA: TGTGCCAGTGCCGGGACAGGCTCCTACGAGCAGTACTTC
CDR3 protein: CASAGTGSYEQYF

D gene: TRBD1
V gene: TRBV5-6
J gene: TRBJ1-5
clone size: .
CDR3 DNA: TGTGCCAGCAGCTTGAACAGGGGGCGCAATCAGCCCCAGCATTTT
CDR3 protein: CASSLNRGRNQPQHF